This T cell receptor beta chain was obtained from a study of blood T cell repertoires in COVID-19. In the study overall: The United States, Italy and Spain were the sources of the acute and convalescent COVID-19 samples.

Only in-frame clones appear in the TCRdb table, and some are missing; sequencing was by immunoSEQ multiplex PCR. The sample contains roughly 260,000 clones, about 87% of which appear only once. Germline values: CDR1 SQVTM, CDR2 ANQGSEA. The V and J ends lost 6 bases and 6 bases respectively, with 15 bases between them. This CDR3 is 12 amino acids long. The source material was peripheral blood. The source of this sequence is a woman between 45 and 65 years old with acute or convalescent COVID-19. The chain couples TRBV29-1 to TRBJ2-7; TRBD1 is a possible D gene (6 bases). CDR3 amino acids: CSVQQGRSEQYF. CDR3 DNA: TGCAGCGTACAACAGGGACGGAGCGAGCAGTACTTC.